Reported below is one T cell receptor (beta chain). Antigen: not known. The record originates from a study of identical twins. Whole-study results and caveats: High-abundance cord blood beta clonotypes had fewer insertions; memory repertoires showed none.

Germline-derived CDR1 and CDR2 are MNHEY and SVGEGT. The CDR3 sequence is 12 residues long. TCRdb reanalysed the 5' RACE reads using MiXCR and keeps one entry per CDR3 protein. The sample records 200,000 or so distinct CDR3 sequences, roughly 15% being singletons. These data are also associated with another study on T cells expressing NK-cell markers.

The receptor comes from a woman younger than 30 in good health. The sequencing input was CD8+ T cells sorted from blood. The genes are TRBV6-2 or TRBV6-3 and TRBJ1-1, with 7 bases matching TRBD1. The CDR3 DNA follows: TGTGGGGCGGGACAGCCGAACACTGAAGCTTTCTTT. Encoded protein: CGAGQPNTEAFF.